The next 25 T cell receptor beta chains were all read from a single sample in a study of naive and memory T cell subsets (dated by TCRdb to about 2017). The library was obtained by 5' RACE. Reads for this sample came from an Illumina MiSeq. The ligated cDNA was amplified in four rounds of PCR with nested alpha and beta constant region primers together with the SP2 primer. TCRdb reanalyzed the raw reads on its own, using fastp at Q25 for trimming and MiXCR for clone calling, and kept in-frame beta chains. Entries that share a CDR3 protein sequence are merged under the most common genes and DNA. This sample has 50,000 or so distinct CDR3 sequences in its table, and more than 7% of those were observed once. Clones ranked in the top ten supply about 9.8% of the sample. Using 3' ligation of a UMI-containing oligonucleotide to TCR cDNA, the study laid out a robust and sensitive protocol to amplify, sequence and analyze TCRs.

All receptors come from a male donor in good health.

V and J are TRBV3-1 and TRBJ2-6; D assignment may be TRBD1 or TRBD2 (6 bases each). Germline CDR1 LGHDT, CDR2 YNNKEL (reference sequence). The CDR3 runs to 14 residues. Trimming removed 1 base from V and 19 bases from J, with 20 bases in between. The CDR3 region has the DNA TGTGCCAGCAGCCAAGTAGTTGGGGGGCCCTCCCGAACTTTC. Its protein product is CASSQVVGGPSRTF.

This clonotype came up a few times. The rearrangement joins TRBV4-1 to TRBJ2-7; D gene uncertain. V was clipped by 1 base and J by 1 base, with 8 bases between them. Germline V CDR1 and CDR2: MGHRA, YSYEKL. There are 14 residues in the CDR3. The DNA for the CDR3 is TGCGCCAGCAGCCAAGCGGGTAATTCCTACGAGCAGTACTTC. Its translation is CASSQAGNSYEQYF.

This clonotype was observed a few times. The CDR3 protein is CSANGLAGGPGYNEQFF. The DNA of the CDR3 is TGCAGTGCTAATGGACTAGCGGGAGGGCCGGGTTACAATGAGCAGTTCTTC. V usage is TRBV20-1 and J usage is TRBJ2-1, with TRBD2 matching over 15 bases. The CDR3 is 17 residues long. After removal of 4 bases from V and 4 bases from J, the junction contained 8 bases not matched to a gene. CDR1 is DFQATT, CDR2 SNEGSKA, per germline (reference sequence).

This clonotype was observed a handful of times. This chain joins TRBV19 and TRBJ2-6; no firm D call. The CDR3 length is 14 residues. Trimming took 6 bases from V and 4 from J, leaving 10 bases between them. Germline-derived CDR1 and CDR2 are LNHDA and SQIVND (reference sequence). The CDR3 sequence: CASRPASGANVLTF. The CDR3 DNA follows: TGTGCCAGTAGGCCAGCTTCGGGGGCCAACGTCCTGACTTTC.

This clonotype was recorded many times. This chain connects TRBV29-1 to TRBJ2-1, with D tentatively TRBD1 or TRBD2 (5 bases each). Trimming took off 5 bases at V and 10 bases at J, with 12 bases between the two ends. Per the germline V gene, CDR1 is SQVTM and CDR2 is ANQGSEA. This CDR3 spans 11 amino acids. Here the CDR3 DNA reads TGCAGCGTTCGGGACCTGGGGGAGCAGTTCTTC. It encodes CSVRDLGEQFF.

The chain joins TRBV6-5 to TRBJ2-1, with D unclear. Trimming took off 4 bases at V and 0 bases at J, with 13 bases between the two ends. The CDR3 loop spans 16 amino acids. Germline V gene lookup returns CDR1 MNHEY and CDR2 SVGAGI. CDR3 in amino acids: CASSSRASSSYNEQFF. CDR3 DNA: TGTGCCAGCAGTTCCCGGGCTTCGAGCTCCTACAATGAGCAGTTCTTC.

There are many counts of this clonotype. V and J are TRBV5-1 and TRBJ2-7; 9 nucleotides line up with TRBD1. The CDR3 has 16 residues. CDR1 and CDR2 (germline): SGHRS, YFSETQ. V lost 7 bases and J lost 3; bases outside the gene matches: 14. In nucleotides, the CDR3 is TGCGCCAGCTTCGAAAACTCGGGACAGGGACTCTACGAGCAGTACTTC. The encoded protein is CASFENSGQGLYEQYF.

The sample holds many counts of this clonotype. The V and J genes are TRBV5-1 and TRBJ2-2; TRBD1 or TRBD2 may be the D gene (5 bases each). Trimming shortened V by 5 bases and J by 4 bases, and 12 bases separated the two germline ends. Germline lookup yields CDR1 SGHRS and CDR2 YFSETQ. The CDR3 runs to 14 residues. The CDR3 sequence: CASSTEGSTGELFF. The CDR3 DNA sequence: TGCGCCAGCAGTACAGAGGGGAGCACCGGGGAGCTGTTTTTT.

This clonotype was recorded many times. The rearrangement links TRBV29-1 to TRBJ1-1; TRBD1 matches 7 bases. Germline values: CDR1 SQVTM, CDR2 ANQGSEA. Trimming removed 4 bases from V and 2 bases from J; junction bases left unmatched: 7. This CDR3 is 14 amino acids long. CDR3 bases: TGCAGCGTTGTGGGTCCAGGGGGTAACACTGAAGCTTTCTTT. It encodes CSVVGPGGNTEAFF.

This clonotype was observed many times. The V call is TRBV27, the J call TRBJ1-2; D call uncertain. Germline CDR1 MNHEY, CDR2 SMNVEV (reference sequence). V lost 6 bases and J lost 0, with 11 bases in between. The CDR3 length is 14 residues. This CDR3 reads CASRSGPANYGYTF. In nucleotides, the CDR3 is TGTGCCAGCAGAAGCGGCCCAGCTAACTATGGCTACACCTTC.

The CDR3 sequence: CASSSPTPTEILYSNQPQHF. The DNA for the CDR3 is TGTGCCAGCAGTTCCCCAACTCCTACAGAAATCCTTTATAGCAATCAGCCCCAGCATTTT. The rearrangement joins TRBV12-3 or TRBV12-4 to TRBJ1-5; no clear D. The CDR3 length is 20 residues. V was trimmed by 4 bases and J by 0 bases, leaving 25 bases between them.

This clonotype turned up a few times. J is TRBJ1-2 and V is TRBV20-1; 7 nucleotides align to TRBD1. With 3 bases clipped from V and 8 bases from J, the junction kept 12 bases outside the gene matches. The CDR3 runs 14 residues. Germline values: CDR1 DFQATT, CDR2 SNEGSKA (reference sequence). The CDR3 DNA reads TGCAGTGCTAGGCGGGACAGCTCCTTGGGGGGCTACACCTTC. It specifies CSARRDSSLGGYTF.

This clonotype was recorded many times. V gene TRBV12-3 or TRBV12-4 combines with J gene TRBJ2-6, with a tentative D call TRBD1 (5 bases). This CDR3 comprises 14 residues. V was pared by 5 bases and J by 4 bases, with 9 bases between. The CDR3, as DNA: TGTGCCAGCAGTCAGGGATCGGGGGCCAACGTCCTGACTTTC. Translating gives CASSQGSGANVLTF.

This clonotype appeared many times. This chain joins TRBV10-3 and TRBJ2-2, with TRBD1 matching over 12 bases. This CDR3 has 16 residues. V trimming: 5 bases; J trimming: 2 bases; junction bases outside the gene matches: 3. Per the germline V gene, CDR1 is ENHRY and CDR2 is SYGVKD. In nucleotides, the CDR3 is TGTGCCATCAGTACCGGGACAGGGGGCAACACCGGGGAGCTGTTTTTT. Translated: CAISTGTGGNTGELFF.

In this sample, this clonotype turned up a few times. V usage is TRBV18 and J usage is TRBJ2-5; D perhaps matches TRBD2 (6 bases). CDR1 and CDR2 from the germline V gene are KGHSH and LQKENI. Trimming removed 2 bases from V and 5 bases from J, with 15 bases in between. The CDR3 loop spans 15 amino acids. CDR3: CASSPAPLAPETQYF. Here the CDR3 DNA reads TGTGCCAGCTCACCAGCCCCTCTAGCGCCGGAGACCCAGTACTTC.

This clonotype showed up many times. The CDR3 DNA reads as TGTGCCAGCAGCCAATCGGGGGCAGGGGGCCCCGGGGAGCTGTTTTTT. Translating it yields CASSQSGAGGPGELFF. The rearrangement joins TRBV12-3 or TRBV12-4 to TRBJ2-2, with 8 positions matching TRBD1. V shed 6 bases and J 6 bases; nucleotides not matched to a gene: 12. The CDR3 loop spans 16 amino acids.

This clonotype was counted ten times or more. J is TRBJ2-1 and V is TRBV10-2; a weak D match, TRBD1 (6 bases). V was cut by 10 bases and J by 2 bases, with 15 bases left in between. In germline, CDR1 is WSHSY, CDR2 SAAADI. The CDR3 totals 14 residues. This CDR3 is CATSGQGPYNEQFF. CDR3 nucleotides: TGCGCCACCTCTGGTCAGGGGCCCTACAATGAGCAGTTCTTC.

This clonotype was observed a handful of times. This chain connects TRBV30 to TRBJ2-3; D is unresolved. CDR1 and CDR2 (germline): GTSNPN, SVGIG (reference sequence). Trimming pared 1 base from V and 6 bases from J, leaving 5 bases between. CDR3 length equals 11 residues. CDR3 sequence reads: CAWSGSDTQYF. The CDR3 DNA is TGTGCCTGGAGTGGCTCCGATACGCAGTATTTT.

J is TRBJ2-3 and V is TRBV4-1; TRBD2 matches at 10 bases. The ends lost 1 base at V and 2 bases at J; junction bases unmatched: 3. CDR1 is MGHRA, CDR2 YSYEKL, per germline. The CDR3 spans 16 residues. This CDR3 reads CASSQVSGGTTDTQYF. CDR3 in DNA: TGCGCCAGCAGCCAAGTTAGCGGGGGGACCACAGATACGCAGTATTTT.

J is TRBJ2-7 and V is TRBV5-6, with D possibly TRBD2 on 6 matching bases. CDR3 length: 13 amino acids. Germline V CDR1 and CDR2: SGHDT, YYEEEE. V lost 0 bases to trimming and J lost 5 bases, with 9 bases between them. CDR3 sequence (DNA): TGTGCCAGCAGCTTGGGGAGGGTCCACGAGCAGTACTTC. Its translation is CASSLGRVHEQYF.

Only a few counts were recorded for this clonotype. The rearrangement joins TRBV6-1 to TRBJ2-7; no clear D. The CDR3 totals 13 residues. The ends were cut back, 5 bases at V and 3 bases at J, with 11 bases in the middle. Per the germline V gene, CDR1 is MNHNS and CDR2 is SASEGT. The CDR3 loop reads CASSYVDLYEQYF. DNA of the CDR3: TGTGCCAGCAGTTACGTGGATCTCTACGAGCAGTACTTC.

This clonotype was recorded a few times. The V and J genes are TRBV12-3 or TRBV12-4 and TRBJ2-7, with D possibly called TRBD1 or TRBD2 (5 bases each). CDR3 length equals 14 residues. Deletions cut 6 bases from V and 2 bases from J, with 14 bases between. The CDR3 nucleotides are TGTGCCAGCAGCGTGGTCGGGACCACCTACGAGCAGTACTTC. Translated: CASSVVGTTYEQYF.

With regard to this clonotype: A clone one base away is much larger, so this may be a read error. The chain recombines TRBV12-3 or TRBV12-4 with TRBJ2-3, with D unresolved. The CDR3 has 13 residues. Trimming took off 3 bases at V and 7 bases at J, with 11 bases between the two ends. CDR3 nucleotide sequence: TGTGCCAGCAGTTTTGGCGCGTCGTATACGCAGTATTTT. Protein sequence: CASSFGASYTQYF.

This clonotype was seen at least ten times. The chain combines TRBV30 with TRBJ2-2, with 8 bases aligning to TRBD2. The CDR3 extends over 12 amino acids. With 8 bases clipped from V and 5 bases from J, the junction kept 4 bases outside the gene matches. The germline V gene encodes CDR1 GTSNPN and CDR2 SVGIG (reference sequence). CDR3 sequence (DNA): TGTGCCGGGGCTAGCGGGACCGGGGAGCTGTTTTTT. Its protein is CAGASGTGELFF. Filled out from reference TRBV30 and TRBJ2-2, the complete variable domain reads SQTIHQWPATLVQPVGSPLSLECTVEGTSNPNLYWYRQAAGRGLQLLFYSVGIGQISSEVPQNLSASRPQDRQFILSSKKLLLSDSGFYLCAGASGTGELFFGEGSRLTVL.

This clonotype was detected a few times. This chain connects TRBV24-1 to TRBJ2-1; a weak D match, TRBD2 (5 bases). CDR3 length equals 17 residues. V was trimmed by 4 bases and J by 8 bases, leaving 23 bases between them. CDR1 is KGHDR, CDR2 SFDVKD, per germline. The CDR3 is CATSEPGERNGVDEQFF. The CDR3 DNA follows: TGTGCCACCAGTGAGCCCGGGGAGCGGAACGGTGTGGATGAGCAGTTCTTC.